This section outlines one TCR beta chain sequence together with its context. The antigen is undetermined. Amplification used 60 Vbeta primers and 13 Jbeta primers. Authors' processing steps: In a later analysis, the count reached tens of millions of unique TCR beta chains, with roughly 11 million shared. Profiling relied on immunoSEQ multiplex PCR, and the TCRdb table lists in-frame clones only, not all of them. Clonal size and the V and J genes are those of that table, whereas D and trimming came from the DNA. The table lists 95,000 to 110,000 clones, 66% of them singletons, with around 3.5% in the top ten. There are 12 residues in the CDR3. The germline CDR1 and CDR2 sequences are MGHDK and SYGVNS. V gave up 2 bases and J gave up 7 bases; unmatched junction bases: 0. The data originate from a study of cytomegalovirus exposure and HLA in healthy donors. As for the study in general: Assignment to the Caucasian-associated ancestry cluster applied to about 80% of the roughly 400 genotyped donors.

Study results and limitations: Cytomegalovirus-associated status was assigned to about 180 TCR beta chains.

The material sequenced was PBMCs. The chain employs TRBV25-1 and TRBJ2-7, with TRBD2 matching 9 bases. This TCR was sampled from a woman aged 45-59 years in good health and CMV-seronegative. The CDR3 loop is CASSEAGGEQYF. The DNA for the CDR3 is TGTGCCAGCAGTGAAGCGGGGGGGGAGCAGTACTTC.